This T cell receptor beta chain was sequenced in a study of blood T cell repertoires in COVID-19. Study details: Researchers got acute and convalescent COVID-19 samples from the United States, Italy and Spain. In each case, the material was cDNA or gDNA derived from T cells, B-cell-depleted T cells, or PBMCs.

Original data processing: Amplified reference gene primers provided the basis for estimating nucleated cell counts. Clones were read by immunoSEQ multiplex PCR, and TCRdb kept only the in-frame ones, dropping some. The V and J calls and clone size were taken over from that table, and D and trimming were inferred from the DNA. The sample records roughly 100,000 clones, 88% being singletons. Trimming took 6 bases from V and 6 from J; bases not matched to a gene: 7. CDR3 size: 13 residues. The germline gives CDR1 MNHEY, CDR2 SVGAGI. The sequence was collected from a woman aged 70 to 79 with acute or convalescent COVID-19. The V call is TRBV6-5, the J call TRBJ1-1, with 7 bases matching TRBD1. The sample comprised peripheral blood. The CDR3, as DNA: TGTGCCAGCAGAAAGACAGGGCGGCCTGAAGCTTTCTTT. Protein product: CASRKTGRPEAFF.